The 28 T cell receptor beta chains below all came from one sample that was sequenced in a study of shared clonotypes between healthy human individuals. Sequencing was performed with immunoSEQ multiplex PCR; in TCRdb, only in-frame clones are kept and a portion is missing. The profile shows 2 million to 3 million clones, more than 85% of them singletons. The sample consisted of naive CD4+ T cells from PBMCs. Subset described: CD45RA+ positively selected. The receptors come from a man younger than 30 in good health. Some clones in this sample may be carry-over from other donors' samples.

The V call is TRBV28, the J call TRBJ2-2; D possibly corresponds to TRBD2 (6 bases). Germline V gene sequence: CDR1 MDHEN, CDR2 SYDVKM. Trimming stripped 7 bases from V and 6 bases from J, with 9 bases between. The CDR3 extends over 12 amino acids. CDR3 nucleotides: TGTGCCAGCACTAGCGAGCCCGGGGAGCTGTTTTTT. Translated: CASTSEPGELFF. The full variable domain, completed using reference TRBV28 and TRBJ2-2, is DVKVTQSSRYLVKRTGEKVFLECVQDMDHENMFWYRQDPGLGLRLIYFSYDVKMKEKGDIPEGYSVSREKKERFSLILESASTNQTSMYLCASTSEPGELFFGEGSRLTVL.

This chain joins TRBV5-1 and TRBJ2-3, with 13 bases fitting TRBD2. The CDR3 length is 16 residues. The germline gives CDR1 SGHRS, CDR2 YFSETQ. The trim removed 2 bases at V and 2 bases at J, leaving 2 bases unmatched. The CDR3 DNA follows: TGCGCCAGCAGCTTCGGGACTAGCGGGAACACAGATACGCAGTATTTT. It yields the protein CASSFGTSGNTDTQYF.

This clone was observed once. This chain joins TRBV4-1 and TRBJ2-1, with 7 bases matching TRBD1. Germline values: CDR1 MGHRA, CDR2 YSYEKL. V lost 2 bases, J lost 4 bases, and 5 bases stayed unmatched. The CDR3 has 15 residues. CDR3 region: CASSQPTGSYNEQFF. For the CDR3, the DNA is TGCGCCAGCAGCCAACCGACAGGGTCGTACAATGAGCAGTTCTTC.

CDR3 residues: CASSLGPSGETQYF. The CDR3 DNA sequence: TGTGCCAGCTCCCTCGGGCCTAGCGGCGAGACCCAGTACTTC. V gene TRBV9 combines with J gene TRBJ2-5, with TRBD2 matching 7 bases. V shed 7 bases and J 5 bases; nucleotides not matched to a gene: 11. Germline CDR1 SGDLS, CDR2 YYNGEE. The CDR3 has 14 amino acids.

The J gene is TRBJ2-5, the V gene TRBV6-4, with TRBD1 identical over 9 bases. This CDR3 region has 16 residues. The ends lost 6 bases at V and 3 bases at J; junction bases unmatched: 11. Germline V lookup: CDR1 MRHNA, CDR2 SNTAGT. This CDR3 reads CASRDRGLPNEETQYF. In nucleotides, the CDR3 is TGTGCCAGCAGGGACAGGGGTCTGCCGAATGAAGAGACCCAGTACTTC.

DNA for the CDR3: TGTGCCAGCAGTGATTTTACTAGCGGAGCCTCCTACAATGAGCAGTTCTTC. This codes for CASSDFTSGASYNEQFF. The chain couples TRBV25-1 to TRBJ2-1; 8 bases agree with TRBD2. V gave up 3 bases and J gave up 0 bases; unmatched junction bases: 7. The CDR3 spans 17 residues. Germline-derived CDR1 and CDR2 are MGHDK and SYGVNS.

This clone was found once. Other DNA sequences from this sample encode an identical CDR3 as well. This rearrangement joins TRBV15 to TRBJ2-5; D uncertain. Trimming cost V 1 base and J 5 bases, with 5 bases left between them. CDR3 size: 12 residues. From germline, CDR1 is LNHNV and CDR2 YYDKDF (reference sequence). In DNA form, the CDR3 reads TGTGCCACCAGCAGAGGCTTGGAGACCCAGTACTTC. Translating it yields CATSRGLETQYF.

This chain uses TRBV9 with TRBJ2-7; 7 bases align to TRBD1. CDR1 SGDLS and CDR2 YYNGEE come from the germline V gene. V trimming: 4 bases; J trimming: 0 bases; junction bases outside the gene matches: 10. This CDR3 region has 16 residues. The DNA of the CDR3 is TGTGCCAGCAGCCCAAGGACAGGCCGGAGCTCCTACGAGCAGTACTTC. The encoded protein is CASSPRTGRSSYEQYF.

The genes are TRBV9 and TRBJ2-5; the match to TRBD1 covers 11 bases. This CDR3 spans 16 amino acids. Germline lookup yields CDR1 SGDLS and CDR2 YYNGEE. J lost 5 bases, V lost 3 bases, and 9 bases had no gene match. The CDR3 reads CASSGTLGTGGETQYF. The DNA for the CDR3 is TGTGCCAGCAGCGGTACCCTCGGGACAGGGGGTGAGACCCAGTACTTC.

The chain carries TRBV29-1 and TRBJ2-2; the D gene is possibly TRBD1 (6 bases). The CDR3 length is 13 residues. Trimming left V 7 bases short and J 8 bases short, with 17 bases between. Germline CDR1 SQVTM, CDR2 ANQGSEA. CDR3 bases: TGCAGCGCCATCGAACAGGGAGTAGGGGAGCTGTTTTTT. Translating gives CSAIEQGVGELFF.

This chain's CDR3 is CASSFAVGPDTQYF. In DNA, the CDR3 is TGTGCCAGCAGTTTTGCGGTCGGGCCAGATACGCAGTATTTT. This chain uses TRBV27 with TRBJ2-3; D is uncertain. V was shortened by 3 bases and J by 4 bases, with 11 bases between the two germline ends. CDR1 is MNHEY, CDR2 SMNVEV, per germline (reference sequence). The CDR3 spans 14 residues.

The chain recombines TRBV19 with TRBJ2-4, with a weak D call TRBD1 (5 bases). With 5 bases removed from V and 8 bases from J, the gap between germline ends came to 13 bases. The CDR3 totals 13 residues. Germline lookup yields CDR1 LNHDA and CDR2 SQIVND (reference sequence). The CDR3 protein is CASSQGLRDIQYF. The CDR3 DNA sequence: TGTGCCAGTAGTCAGGGATTAAGGGACATTCAGTACTTC.

This chain uses TRBV5-1 with TRBJ1-4; TRBD1 matches at 12 bases. V dropped 3 bases and J dropped 5; count of bases not matched to a gene: 8. Germline assignment: CDR1 SGHRS and CDR2 YFSETQ. The CDR3 loop spans 17 amino acids. In DNA, the CDR3 is TGCGCCAGCAGCTGGGGACAGGGGGCAGGAGCAAATGAAAAACTGTTTTTT. Protein sequence: CASSWGQGAGANEKLFF. The full variable domain, in which reference TRBV5-1 and TRBJ1-4 provide the parts outside the CDR3, is KAGVTQTPRYLIKTRGQQVTLSCSPISGHRSVSWYQQTPGQGLQFLFEYFSETQRNKGNFPGRFSGRQFSNSRSEMNVSTLELGDSALYLCASSWGQGAGANEKLFFGSGTQLSVL.

This clone was counted once. The chain employs TRBV6-5 and TRBJ2-7; TRBD1 might be the D (5 bases). The germline gives CDR1 MNHEY, CDR2 SVGAGI. Trimming took off 2 bases at V and 5 bases at J, with 16 bases between the two ends. The CDR3 covers 15 residues. CDR3 bases: TGTGCCAGCAGTTACCCCGACTTCCAGGGCCACGAGCAGTACTTC. Protein sequence: CASSYPDFQGHEQYF.

The V and J genes are TRBV28 and TRBJ2-7; D is unclear. The V gene's germline CDR1 is MDHEN and CDR2 SYDVKM. V dropped 6 bases and J dropped 3 bases, with 12 bases sitting between them. This CDR3 is 13 amino acids long. CDR3 region: CASRVGILYEQYF. CDR3 bases: TGTGCCAGCAGGGTTGGTATTCTCTACGAGCAGTACTTC.

The chain carries TRBV5-1 and TRBJ1-1, with D unclear. CDR3 length: 12 residues. CDR1 and CDR2 (germline): SGHRS, YFSETQ. V was clipped by 0 bases and J by 9 bases, with 9 bases between them. The CDR3 nucleotides are TGCGCCAGCAGCTTGGTAGAGTCCCAAGCTTTCTTT. Residues: CASSLVESQAFF.

The genes are TRBV18 and TRBJ1-2; D is possibly TRBD1 (5 bases). Trimming took off 2 bases at V and 6 bases at J, with 13 bases between the two ends. This CDR3 has 14 amino acids. Germline V gives CDR1 KGHSH, CDR2 LQKENI. CDR3 sequence (DNA): TGTGCCAGCTCACCAATAGTGCAGGGTGATGGCTACACCTTC. This gives the protein CASSPIVQGDGYTF.

This clone was recorded once. This chain connects TRBV4-2 to TRBJ2-1; D is undetermined. The CDR3 loop spans 16 amino acids. Germline V gene data show CDR1 as LGHNA and CDR2 as YNFKEQ. With 0 bases removed from V and 4 bases from J, the gap between germline ends came to 13 bases. CDR3 bases: TGTGCCAGCAGCCAAGATCTATCCTGGTCTTACAATGAGCAGTTCTTC. Translating gives CASSQDLSWSYNEQFF.

J is TRBJ2-7 and V is TRBV6-4; 8 bases are shared with TRBD1. This CDR3 is built from 14 residues. Trimming cost V 5 bases and J 4 bases; bases outside gene matches: 7. The V gene's germline CDR1 is MRHNA and CDR2 SNTAGT. The CDR3 DNA reads as TGTGCCAGCAGTCCCCGACAGGGGAGTTACGAGCAGTACTTC. Protein sequence: CASSPRQGSYEQYF.

The chain recombines TRBV2 with TRBJ1-4; no clear D. With 4 bases removed from V and 8 bases from J, the gap between germline ends came to 11 bases. The CDR3 spans 13 residues. Germline-derived CDR1 and CDR2 are SNHLY and FYNNEI. CDR3 coding DNA: TGTGCCAGCAGTGGAGGGATCAGAGAAAAACTGTTTTTT. Translating gives CASSGGIREKLFF.

The chain recombines TRBV7-2 with TRBJ1-2, with D possibly being TRBD1 (6 bases). The CDR3 is 12 amino acids. V lost 1 base, J lost 7 bases, and 7 bases lay in between. The germline V gene encodes CDR1 SGHTA and CDR2 FQGNSA. The CDR3: CASSLDRVGYTF. In DNA form, the CDR3 reads TGTGCCAGCAGCTTAGACAGGGTTGGCTACACCTTC.

This clone appeared a single time. The CDR3 DNA follows: TGTGCCAGCGACCATGGCAGCAACACCGGGGAGCTGTTTTTT. It translates to CASDHGSNTGELFF. The rearrangement links TRBV28 to TRBJ2-2; the D is unclear. This CDR3 has 14 residues. Trimming left V 8 bases short and J 2 bases short, with 12 bases between. Germline values: CDR1 MDHEN, CDR2 SYDVKM. Based on the CDR3 plus reference TRBV28 and TRBJ2-2, the full variable domain is DVKVTQSSRYLVKRTGEKVFLECVQDMDHENMFWYRQDPGLGLRLIYFSYDVKMKEKGDIPEGYSVSREKKERFSLILESASTNQTSMYLCASDHGSNTGELFFGEGSRLTVL.

The chain is built from TRBV9 and TRBJ2-2; 9 nucleotides match TRBD2. Germline CDR1 is SGDLS and CDR2 is YYNGEE. V was pared by 4 bases and J by 6 bases, with 10 bases of the junction left unmatched. The CDR3 extends over 16 amino acids. For the CDR3, the DNA is TGTGCCAGCAGCCCCCAGGGGGGCGGGAGGGCCGGGGAGCTGTTTTTT. Encoded protein: CASSPQGGGRAGELFF.

On this clone: The junction differs from germline at one of its ends, possibly a read error. The chain carries TRBV20-1 and TRBJ1-2, with a weak D call TRBD1 (5 bases). Per the germline V gene, CDR1 is DFQATT and CDR2 is SNEGSKA (reference sequence). The CDR3 totals 11 residues. The CDR3 DNA reads as TGCAGTGCTGGGGGGTACCTCCAAGGGCACTTC. This codes for CSAGGYLQGHF.

This sequence joins TRBV28 and TRBJ2-1; D might be TRBD2 (6 bases). The germline V gene encodes CDR1 MDHEN and CDR2 SYDVKM. V gave up 8 bases and J gave up 9 bases, with 17 bases separating them. CDR3 length: 13 residues. CDR3: CASGGGGRAEQFF. In nucleotides, the CDR3 is TGTGCCAGCGGGGGTGGAGGGCGAGCTGAGCAGTTCTTC.

Concerning this clone itself: Other DNA sequences in this specimen translate into the identical CDR3. The chain combines TRBV5-4 with TRBJ2-3; D remains ambiguous. Trimming took 0 bases from V and 0 from J, leaving 8 bases between them. The germline V gene encodes CDR1 SGHNT and CDR2 YYREEE (reference sequence). There are 15 residues in the CDR3. CDR3 in amino acids: CASSLGLTSTDTQYF. The CDR3, as DNA: TGTGCCAGCAGCTTGGGACTTACGAGCACAGATACGCAGTATTTT.

The table lists this clone with a count of one. The genes are TRBV4-1 and TRBJ1-3, with D hard to call. Germline V CDR1 and CDR2: MGHRA, YSYEKL. Trimming removed 2 bases at V and 2 bases at J, with 10 bases between. The CDR3 loop spans 15 amino acids. The CDR3 loop reads CASSQPYSAGNTIYF. Here the CDR3 DNA reads TGCGCCAGCAGCCAACCGTACTCTGCTGGAAACACCATATATTTT.

The chain uses TRBV19 and TRBJ2-3; TRBD2 agrees at 7 bases. Trimming removed 0 bases from V and 1 base from J; junction bases left unmatched: 7. Germline-derived CDR1 and CDR2 are LNHDA and SQIVND (reference sequence). The CDR3 is made up of 17 amino acids. The CDR3 spells CASSIDLWGGGTDTQYF. In DNA form, the CDR3 reads TGTGCCAGTAGTATAGATCTATGGGGAGGGGGCACAGATACGCAGTATTTT. Looking up the rest from reference TRBV19 and TRBJ2-3 gives the full variable domain: DGGITQSPKYLFRKEGQNVTLSCEQNLNHDAMYWYRQDPGQGLRLIYYSQIVNDFQKGDIAEGYSVSREKKESFPLTVTSAQKNPTAFYLCASSIDLWGGGTDTQYFGPGTRLTVL.